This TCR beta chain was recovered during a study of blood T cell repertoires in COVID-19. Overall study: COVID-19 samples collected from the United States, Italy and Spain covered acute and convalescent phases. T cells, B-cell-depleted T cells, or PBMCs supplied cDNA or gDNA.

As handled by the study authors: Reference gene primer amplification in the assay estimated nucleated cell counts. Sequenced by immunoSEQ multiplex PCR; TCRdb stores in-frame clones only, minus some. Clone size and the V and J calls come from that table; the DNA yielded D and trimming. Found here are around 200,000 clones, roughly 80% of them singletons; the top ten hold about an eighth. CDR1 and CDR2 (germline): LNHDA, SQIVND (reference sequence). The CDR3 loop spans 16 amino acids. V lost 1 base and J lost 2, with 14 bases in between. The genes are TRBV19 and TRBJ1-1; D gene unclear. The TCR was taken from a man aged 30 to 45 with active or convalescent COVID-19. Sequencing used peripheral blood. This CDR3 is CASSIGGSTRNTEAFF. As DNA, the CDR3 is TGTGCCAGTAGTATAGGCGGGAGTACAAGAAACACTGAAGCTTTCTTT.